These T cell receptor beta chains were read from a single sample in a study of CD8+ T cells in alopecia areata. Sequencing was performed with immunoSEQ multiplex PCR; in TCRdb, only in-frame clones are kept and a portion is missing. The sample carries approximately 180,000 clones, roughly 58% recorded once. The sample here was CD4+ T cells sorted from blood, taken at approximately week 61, from a patient treated with tofacitinib. These receptors were taken from a human donor with alopecia areata. Both conserved end residues are part of each CDR3. Each record gives: V gene, D gene, clone size, J gene, CDR3 protein, CDR3 DNA. A D gene is named only where the DNA matches it firmly. Size values are once, few and many counts, or a class for expanded clones, and some rows have none.

>TRBV5-1|NA|few|TRBJ1-1
CASGDLMNTEAFF
TGCGCCAGCGGCGATCTTATGAACACTGAAGCTTTCTTT
>TRBV4-1|NA|NA|TRBJ2-2
CASSPIVPAELANTGELFF
TGCGCCAGCAGCCCCATCGTGCCTGCCGAGCTTGCGAACACCGGGGAGCTGTTTTTT
>TRBV20-1|NA|few|TRBJ2-7
CSARGAYEQYF
TGCAGTGCTAGAGGGGCCTACGAGCAGTACTTC
>TRBV25-1|NA|few|TRBJ2-4
CASSELGRGAKNIQYF
TGTGCCAGCAGTGAATTGGGTCGTGGGGCCAAAAACATTCAGTACTTC
>TRBV5-5|NA|NA|TRBJ2-7
CASSPTDYEQYF
TGTGCCAGCAGCCCGACAGATTACGAGCAGTACTTC
>TRBV29-1|NA|NA|TRBJ1-4
CSVGGDGEKLFF
TGCAGCGTTGGAGGGGACGGGGAAAAACTGTTTTTT
>TRBV5-4|TRBD2|NA|TRBJ2-7
CASSQGLGTSYEQYF
TGTGCCAGCAGTCAAGGACTAGGAACCTCCTACGAGCAGTACTTC
>TRBV5-6|NA|NA|TRBJ2-7
CASRPTGRGEQYF
TGTGCCAGCAGGCCTACAGGGCGAGGCGAGCAGTACTTC
>TRBV30|NA|few|TRBJ2-5
CAWTALRETQYF
TGTGCCTGGACGGCGTTGCGGGAGACCCAGTACTTC
>TRBV5-1|TRBD1|NA|TRBJ2-2
CASSWDRANTGELFF
TGCGCCAGCAGCTGGGACAGGGCCAACACCGGGGAGCTGTTTTTT
>TRBV5-6|TRBD1|few|TRBJ1-5
CASSRDRVGNQPQHF
TGTGCCAGCAGCAGGGACAGGGTGGGCAATCAGCCCCAGCATTTT
>TRBV6-5|NA|few|TRBJ1-5
CASKAGEASGQPQHF
TGTGCCAGCAAGGCCGGGGAGGCTTCAGGTCAGCCCCAGCATTTT
>TRBV10-3|TRBD1|NA|TRBJ2-7
CAISLDRDYEQYF
TGTGCCATCAGCCTCGACAGGGACTACGAGCAGTACTTC
>TRBV2|NA|NA|TRBJ2-5
CASRPDAEETQYF
TGTGCCAGCAGGCCGGACGCTGAAGAGACCCAGTACTTC
>TRBV30|NA|NA|TRBJ2-1
CAWGRRGEQFF
TGTGCCTGGGGAAGACGGGGTGAGCAGTTCTTC
>TRBV30|NA|NA|TRBJ1-2
CAWSFDGGTGYTF
TGTGCCTGGAGTTTCGACGGGGGGACTGGCTACACCTTC
>TRBV27|NA|few|TRBJ2-3
CASSRKGSSAGATDTQYF
TGTGCCAGCAGCCGGAAGGGATCCAGTGCCGGAGCCACAGATACGCAGTATTTT
>TRBV30|NA|NA|TRBJ1-1
CAWSITGRRTEAFF
TGTGCCTGGAGTATCACAGGGCGGCGAACTGAAGCTTTCTTT
>TRBV5-6|NA|few|TRBJ2-5
CASSPTWGTLRQETQYF
TGTGCCAGCAGCCCTACCTGGGGGACCCTGCGCCAAGAGACCCAGTACTTC
>TRBV30|NA|few|TRBJ1-2
CAWSAQRKPNYGYTF
TGTGCCTGGAGTGCACAGAGAAAGCCTAACTATGGCTACACCTTC
>TRBV10-3|NA|NA|TRBJ1-5
CASRRPHRTQHF
TGTGCCTCAAGGCGGCCTCACCGAACCCAGCATTTT
>TRBV14|TRBD1|NA|TRBJ2-7
CASSPIRDRVANVHEQYF
TGTGCCAGCAGCCCCATCCGGGACAGGGTCGCTAATGTCCACGAGCAGTACTTC
>TRBV6-5|TRBD1|once|TRBJ1-2
CASREMWGQGAGYTF
TGTGCCAGCAGAGAGATGTGGGGACAGGGTGCTGGCTACACCTTC
>TRBV6-6|NA|few|TRBJ2-6
CASSPTGASGANVLTF
TGTGCCAGCAGTCCCACAGGAGCCTCTGGGGCCAACGTCCTGACTTTC
>TRBV30|TRBD1|few|TRBJ1-4
CASDRGTGNEKLFF
TGTGCCTCAGATCGGGGGACAGGGAATGAAAAACTGTTTTTT
>TRBV7-7|NA|few|TRBJ2-1
CASSLERGNEQFF
TGTGCTAGCAGCTTAGAGAGGGGCAATGAGCAGTTCTTC
>TRBV6-6|NA|few|TRBJ1-2
CASSYRDYGYTF
TGTGCCAGCAGTTACAGGGACTATGGCTACACCTTC
>TRBV29-1|NA|NA|TRBJ2-7
CSVAREVAYEQYF
TGCAGCGTTGCCAGGGAAGTCGCCTACGAGCAGTACTTC
>TRBV19|NA|NA|TRBJ2-4
CASSLLGDKNIQYF
TGTGCCAGTAGTTTACTAGGGGACAAAAACATTCAGTACTTC
>TRBV7-2|TRBD2|NA|TRBJ2-7
CASSGGGSYEQYF
TGTGCCAGCAGCGGCGGGGGGTCCTACGAGCAGTACTTC
>TRBV28|NA|few|TRBJ2-1
CASSNWPYNEQFF
TGTGCCAGCAGCAACTGGCCGTACAATGAGCAGTTCTTC
>TRBV5-4|TRBD1|NA|TRBJ1-2
CASSLYRDRERGYTF
TGTGCCAGCAGCTTGTACCGGGACAGGGAGCGTGGCTACACCTTC
>TRBV29-1|NA|few|TRBJ1-1
CKGLLMTEAFF
TGCAAAGGACTCTTGATGACTGAAGCTTTCTTT
>TRBV7-8|TRBD2|many|TRBJ2-1
CASSPIGGGIDNEQFF
TGTGCCAGCAGCCCAATAGGCGGGGGGATTGACAATGAGCAGTTCTTC
>TRBV14|NA|NA|TRBJ2-6
CASSFPGANVLTF
TGTGCCAGCAGCTTCCCTGGGGCCAACGTCCTGACTTTC
>TRBV5-1|NA|few|TRBJ1-1
CASSLRPGANTEAFF
TGCGCCAGCAGCTTGAGGCCCGGGGCGAACACTGAAGCTTTCTTT
>TRBV29-1|TRBD2|NA|TRBJ2-7
CSGQRGSSYEQYF
TGCAGCGGGCAGCGGGGGAGCTCCTACGAGCAGTACTTC
>TRBV11-2|NA|NA|TRBJ2-5
CASSRGPYETQYF
TGTGCCAGCAGCCGGGGGCCCTATGAGACCCAGTACTTC
>TRBV6-5|NA|NA|TRBJ2-2
CASSYMAAGELFF
TGTGCCAGCAGTTACATGGCGGCCGGGGAGCTGTTTTTT
>TRBV30|NA|few|TRBJ2-3
CAWSGLGPADTQYF
TGTGCCTGGAGTGGCCTAGGTCCTGCAGATACGCAGTATTTT
>TRBV4-1|NA|NA|TRBJ1-6
CASSASPNNSPLHF
TGCGCCAGCAGCGCCTCTCCGAATAATTCACCCCTCCACTTT
>TRBV9|NA|NA|TRBJ1-1
CASRRLGGTEAFF
TGTGCCAGCAGGAGATTGGGTGGTACTGAAGCTTTCTTT
>TRBV10-1|NA|once|TRBJ1-2
CASRGLLYGYTF
TGCGCCAGCAGGGGACTGCTCTATGGCTACACCTTC
>TRBV4-1|TRBD1|NA|TRBJ2-3
CASSLDRQGASTDTQYF
TGCGCCAGCAGCCTCGATCGACAGGGGGCCAGCACAGATACGCAGTATTTT
>TRBV5-1|TRBD1|few|TRBJ1-1
CASFTGEIGTEAFF
TGCGCCAGCTTTACAGGGGAGATTGGCACTGAAGCTTTCTTT